The 23 T cell receptor beta chains below come from one sample, sequenced in a study of cytomegalovirus exposure and HLA in healthy donors. Use of 60 Vbeta and 13 Jbeta primers characterized the PCR. Assay used: immunoSEQ multiplex PCR; TCRdb lists only in-frame clones, some missing. The sample has 97,000 or so clones, less than 9.5% seen once. Material: PBMCs. The origin of the receptors is a man aged 45-65 years in good health and CMV-seropositive.

This clone was detected only a few times. The J gene is TRBJ2-7, the V gene TRBV11-3; 9 nucleotides align to TRBD1. Germline lookup yields CDR1 SGHNT and CDR2 YENEEA. V shed 5 bases, J shed 6 bases, and the junction held 5 bases outside the gene matches. The CDR3 has 13 residues. The CDR3: CASSRTGGSEQYF. DNA for the CDR3: TGTGCCAGCAGCCGTACAGGGGGCAGCGAGCAGTACTTC.

This clone was picked up a small number of times. This chain links TRBV7-9 with TRBJ1-2, with D perhaps TRBD1 (5 bases). Germline CDR1 SEHNR, CDR2 FQNEAQ (reference sequence). Trimming took off 6 bases at V and 3 bases at J, with 14 bases between the two ends. The CDR3 runs 14 residues. CDR3 sequence (DNA): TGTGCCAGCAGGGGGCAATCTTCGGACTATGGCTACACCTTC. This codes for CASRGQSSDYGYTF.

The chain couples TRBV27 to TRBJ2-2; D is ambiguous. Germline CDR1 MNHEY, CDR2 SMNVEV (reference sequence). Trimming shortened V by 4 bases and J by 1 base, and 22 bases separated the two germline ends. This CDR3 region has 19 residues. The CDR3 coding sequence is TGTGCCAGCAGTTCTCTTCGGCCGAGAGGCCAAATGAACACCGGGGAGCTGTTTTTT. Amino acid sequence: CASSSLRPRGQMNTGELFF.

The gene calls are TRBV21-1 and TRBJ2-2; the tabulated D call, TRBD2, remains unverified against the DNA. TRBV21-1 is noted as a pseudogene. This CDR3 region has 18 residues. The CDR3 loop is CASSKRLAGEFFTGELFF. CDR3 in DNA: TGTGCCAGCAGCAAACGGCTAGCGGGAGAGTTTTTCACCGGGGAGCTGTTTTTT.

This chain uses TRBV10-3 with TRBJ2-3; 12 bases agree with TRBD2. Germline values: CDR1 ENHRY, CDR2 SYGVKD. The CDR3 consists of 14 residues. Trimming removed 6 bases from V and 6 bases from J; junction bases left unmatched: 4. For the CDR3, the DNA is TGTGCCATCAGGACTAGCGGGAGTTCGGATACGCAGTATTTT. This encodes CAIRTSGSSDTQYF.

The chain combines TRBV29-1 with TRBJ1-2; maybe TRBD1 (6 bases). Trimming removed 0 bases from V and 5 bases from J, with 7 bases in between. CDR1 is SQVTM, CDR2 ANQGSEA, per germline. CDR3 size: 12 residues. The CDR3 loop is CSVEDTGYGYTF. The DNA of the CDR3 is TGCAGCGTTGAAGACACAGGGTATGGCTACACCTTC. Supplemented by reference TRBV29-1 and TRBJ1-2, the full variable domain reads SAVISQKPSRDICQRGTSLTIQCQVDSQVTMMFWYRQQPGQSLTLIATANQGSEATYESGFVIDKFPISRPNLTFSTLTVSNMSPEDSSIYLCSVEDTGYGYTFGSGTRLTVV.

The chain recombines TRBV5-8 with TRBJ2-5, with TRBD2 matching over 8 bases. The closer fit of TRBJ2-7 to the DNA end suggests the J call may be wrong. The germline V gene encodes CDR1 SGHTS and CDR2 YDEGEE. The CDR3 length is 14 residues. The CDR3 loop is CASSLEAGADEQYF. As DNA, the CDR3 is TGTGCCAGCAGCTTGGAAGCGGGAGCCGACGAGCAGTACTTC.

V gene TRBV18 combines with J gene TRBJ2-2, with D possibly matching TRBD2 (5 bases). V lost 2 bases and J 6 bases, leaving 19 bases between the germline ends. Germline CDR1 KGHSH, CDR2 LQKENI. The CDR3 contains 17 residues. DNA of the CDR3: TGTGCCAGCTCACCAGAGGACGGGGTCATTGACCCCGGGGAGCTGTTTTTT. Amino acid sequence: CASSPEDGVIDPGELFF.

V and J are TRBV27 and TRBJ1-2, with a possible D match to TRBD1 (5 bases). The CDR3 is 12 residues long. V gave up 3 bases and J gave up 8 bases, with 10 bases separating them. The germline CDR1 and CDR2 sequences are MNHEY and SMNVEV (reference sequence). The CDR3 nucleotides read TGTGCCAGCAGTTTCGGGGGTTCGGGCTACACCTTC. This gives the protein CASSFGGSGYTF.

This clone appeared a few times. V is TRBV10-3 and J is TRBJ2-2; 7 positions agree with TRBD1. V shed 10 bases, J shed 4 bases, and the junction held 6 bases outside the gene matches. Germline V lookup: CDR1 ENHRY, CDR2 SYGVKD. CDR3 length: 13 amino acids. The CDR3 loop reads CATVTGSTGELFF. Here the CDR3 DNA reads TGTGCCACGGTGACAGGGTCCACCGGGGAGCTGTTTTTT.

This clone was detected a few times. This sequence joins TRBV13 and TRBJ2-5; TRBD2 matches 12 bases. CDR1 PRHDT and CDR2 FYEKMQ come from the germline V gene (reference sequence). The trim removed 8 bases at V and 4 bases at J, leaving 8 bases unmatched. The CDR3 spans 15 residues. The CDR3 nucleotides read TGTGCCAGCTCTCTAGCGGGAGGGCCGGGAGAGACCCAGTACTTC. Amino acids: CASSLAGGPGETQYF.

The chain carries TRBV7-3 and TRBJ2-1; 14 bases are a match to TRBD2. J gave up 10 bases and V 5 bases, and 10 bases lay outside the gene matches. CDR1 is SGHTA and CDR2 is FQGTGA in the germline V gene. This CDR3 is built from 16 residues. CDR3 sequence: CASSPSTSGRAGEQFF. CDR3 sequence (DNA): TGTGCCAGCAGCCCATCGACTAGCGGGAGGGCGGGGGAGCAGTTCTTC.

V is TRBV11-1 and J is TRBJ2-5, with a possible D match to TRBD1 (5 bases). The last part of the DNA fits TRBJ2-7 better; the J call may be wrong. Per germline, CDR1 SGHAT and CDR2 FQDESV (reference sequence). The CDR3 has 14 residues. CDR3 sequence: CASSLGQGAYEQYF. CDR3 nucleotides: TGTGCCAGCAGCTTAGGCCAAGGGGCCTACGAGCAGTACTTC.

In this sample, this clone turned up a few times. V usage is TRBV30 and J usage is TRBJ2-5; 16 bases align to TRBD2. The germline V gene has CDR1 GTSNPN and CDR2 SVGIG (reference sequence). There are 16 residues in the CDR3. V trimming: 3 bases; J trimming: 5 bases; junction bases outside the gene matches: 6. CDR3: CAWRGLAGGSWETQYF. CDR3 coding DNA: TGTGCCTGGAGGGGACTAGCGGGAGGGTCATGGGAGACCCAGTACTTC.

With respect to this clone: At one of its ends the junction is not consistent with the germline gene, which may arise from a read error. V gene TRBV6-7 combines with J gene TRBJ2-1; D might be TRBD2 (6 bases). TRBV6-7 has ORF status, its function being uncertain. This CDR3 spans 16 amino acids. CDR3 in amino acids: CASSYAWRLVTPTRLF. CDR3 nucleotides: TGTGCCAGCAGTTACGCGTGGAGACTAGTAACTCCCACGCGCCTCTTC.

The rearrangement links TRBV6-6 to TRBJ2-2; 9 bases match TRBD1. CDR1 and CDR2 from the germline V gene are MNHNY and SVGAGI (reference sequence). The CDR3 contains 16 residues. V lost 6 bases to trimming and J lost 4 bases; unmatched junction nucleotides: 9. CDR3 nucleotides: TGTGCCAGCAGCCCCGGACAGGGGATGAGCACCGGGGAGCTGTTTTTT. This codes for CASSPGQGMSTGELFF.

The chain carries TRBV5-1 and TRBJ2-7, with 8 bases matching TRBD1. With V trimmed by 4 bases and J by 4 bases, 10 bases remained unmatched. Germline V lookup: CDR1 SGHRS, CDR2 YFSETQ. The CDR3 consists of 15 residues. Here the CDR3 reads CASSLGQVAVYEQYF. The CDR3 bases are TGCGCCAGCAGCCTGGGACAGGTAGCTGTGTACGAGCAGTACTTC.

The sample holds many counts of this clone. The gene calls are TRBV6-5 and TRBJ2-7, with 7 bases lining up with TRBD1. The CDR3 is 14 amino acids. The germline V gene has CDR1 MNHEY and CDR2 SVGAGI. Trimming at V came to 6 bases and at J to 0 bases, leaving 5 bases not matched to a gene. The CDR3 coding sequence is TGTGCCAGCAGACAAGGGGACAGCTCCTACGAGCAGTACTTC. Its protein is CASRQGDSSYEQYF.

This clone was observed a handful of times. The chain has TRBV28 and TRBJ2-3; D is uncertain. The germline V gene encodes CDR1 MDHEN and CDR2 SYDVKM. The CDR3 totals 12 residues. The ends were cut back, 6 bases at V and 6 bases at J, with 10 bases in the middle. CDR3 sequence (DNA): TGTGCCAGCAGAGTAAACTTCGATACGCAGTATTTT. As protein: CASRVNFDTQYF.

Only a few counts were recorded for this clone. The chain combines TRBV27 with TRBJ1-1; possibly TRBD1 for D (6 bases). CDR1 is MNHEY and CDR2 is SMNVEV in the germline V gene (reference sequence). This CDR3 region has 16 residues. Between the trimmed V and J ends, which lost 7 bases and 5 bases, there was a span of 23 bases. CDR3 sequence: CASKSHTGTRVTEAFF. CDR3 in DNA: TGTGCCAGCAAGTCCCACACGGGGACAAGAGTGACTGAAGCTTTCTTT.

This clone was seen a few times. This chain joins TRBV2 and TRBJ1-6; 8 bases agree with TRBD1. V was pared by 3 bases and J by 5 bases, with 3 bases of the junction left unmatched. CDR3 size: 15 residues. Germline CDR1 is SNHLY and CDR2 is FYNNEI. CDR3: CASSEGQANNSPLHF. The CDR3, as DNA: TGTGCCAGCAGTGAGGGACAGGCTAATAATTCACCCCTCCACTTT.

This clone was picked up a small number of times. The chain recombines TRBV9 with TRBJ2-5, with D possibly matching TRBD1 (5 bases). Trimming took 0 bases from V and 0 from J, leaving 18 bases between them. Germline CDR1 SGDLS, CDR2 YYNGEE. CDR3 size: 18 residues. The CDR3 region has the DNA TGTGCCAGCAGCGTAGGAAAGCAGGGATTACACTACCAAGAGACCCAGTACTTC. Its protein product is CASSVGKQGLHYQETQYF. Looking up the rest from reference TRBV9 and TRBJ2-5 gives the full variable domain: DSGVTQTPKHLITATGQRVTLRCSPRSGDLSVYWYQQSLDQGLQFLIQYYNGEERAKGNILERFSAQQFPDLHSELNLSSLELGDSALYFCASSVGKQGLHYQETQYFGPGTRLLVL.

The rearrangement uses TRBV2 and TRBJ1-6; unclear D gene. There are 14 residues in the CDR3. Germline-derived CDR1 and CDR2 are SNHLY and FYNNEI. V was clipped by 7 bases and J by 9 bases, with 16 bases between them. The CDR3 loop is CASTRVLAGSPLHF. In DNA, the CDR3 is TGTGCCAGCACTCGGGTCCTAGCAGGTTCACCCCTCCACTTT.